This T cell receptor (beta chain) came from a study of post-analysis software for immune sequencing data. Study details: Patients with relapsing-remitting, secondary progressive and progressive-relapsing multiple sclerosis courses were all represented. Overall study findings and caveats: For normalized Chao1 diversity, multiple sclerosis patients scored significantly lower than controls did. A handful of TRBV segments were more frequent in patients than controls; TRBV5-6, TRBV5-1 and TRBV20-1 belonged to this group. Strong co-clustering by F measure linked samples that shared a preparation batch.

Turning to this clonotype: Its matching antigen is unknown.

This CDR3 is 15 amino acids long. CDR1 and CDR2 (germline): DFQATT, SNEGSKA (reference sequence). J gave up 2 bases and V 0 bases, and 6 bases lay outside the gene matches. Prepared TCR beta cDNA libraries contained unique molecular identifiers. Out of roughly 1 to 11 million T cells, 470,000 or so cDNA molecules were generated. One entry per CDR3 protein, called by TCRdb with MiXCR from the PCR reads. In the table there are about 760,000 distinct CDR3 sequences, less than 35% of which are singletons. The sequencing input was blood. This TCR was sampled from a girl aged 10 to 17 with multiple sclerosis. The V gene is TRBV20-1, the J gene TRBJ2-7; 8 positions match TRBD2. The CDR3 sequence is CSARDGAGGTYEQYF. The DNA of the CDR3 is TGCAGTGCTAGAGATGGGGCGGGAGGAACCTACGAGCAGTACTTC.